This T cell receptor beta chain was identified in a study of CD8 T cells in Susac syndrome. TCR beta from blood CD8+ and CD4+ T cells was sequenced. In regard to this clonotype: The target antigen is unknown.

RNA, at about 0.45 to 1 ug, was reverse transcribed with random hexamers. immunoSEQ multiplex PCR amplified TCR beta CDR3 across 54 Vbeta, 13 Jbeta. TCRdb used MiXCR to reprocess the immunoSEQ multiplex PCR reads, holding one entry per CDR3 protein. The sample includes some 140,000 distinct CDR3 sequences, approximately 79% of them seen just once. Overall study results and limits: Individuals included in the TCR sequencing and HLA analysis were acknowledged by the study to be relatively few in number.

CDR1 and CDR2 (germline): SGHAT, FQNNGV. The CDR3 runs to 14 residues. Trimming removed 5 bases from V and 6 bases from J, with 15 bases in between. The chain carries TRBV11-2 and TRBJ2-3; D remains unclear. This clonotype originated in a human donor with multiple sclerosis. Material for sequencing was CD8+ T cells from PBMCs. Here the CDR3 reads CASSPMSGRDTQYF. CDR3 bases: TGTGCCAGCAGCCCTATGTCGGGCCGTGATACGCAGTATTTT.